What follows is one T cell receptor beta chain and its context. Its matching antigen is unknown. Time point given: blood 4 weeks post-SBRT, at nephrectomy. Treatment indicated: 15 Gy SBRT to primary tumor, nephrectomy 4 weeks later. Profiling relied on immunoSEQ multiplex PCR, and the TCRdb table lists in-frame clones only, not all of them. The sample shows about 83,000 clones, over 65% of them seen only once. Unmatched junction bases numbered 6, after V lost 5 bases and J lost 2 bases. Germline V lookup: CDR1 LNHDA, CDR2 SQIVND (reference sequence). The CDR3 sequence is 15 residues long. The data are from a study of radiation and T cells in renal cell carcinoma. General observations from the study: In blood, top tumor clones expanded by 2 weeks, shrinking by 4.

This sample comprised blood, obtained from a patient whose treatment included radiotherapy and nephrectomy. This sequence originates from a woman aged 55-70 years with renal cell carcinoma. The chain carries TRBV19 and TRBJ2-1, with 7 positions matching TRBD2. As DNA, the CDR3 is TGTGCCAGTAGTCAAGCTAGCGGCACCTACAATGAGCAGTTCTTC. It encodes CASSQASGTYNEQFF.